The source of this T cell receptor beta chain is a study of blood T cell repertoires in COVID-19. Whole-study context: The cDNA or gDNA used as material had been derived from T cells, B-cell-depleted T cells, or PBMCs.

Germline loops: CDR1 SGHTS, CDR2 YDEGEE. The CDR3 runs 16 residues. The V segment lost 6 bases and the J segment 5 bases; nucleotides outside the gene matches: 16. In the original analysis: Nucleated cell number was recorded as an estimate derived from reference gene primer amplification. TCRdb keeps only in-frame clones here, not all; method: immunoSEQ multiplex PCR. That table furnishes V, J and clone size, whereas the DNA furnished D and trimming. The data contain fewer than 300,000 clones, about 85% of them seen just once; the ten biggest clones take up 0.7% to 1%. A Seattle source enrolled patients during active infection and followed them longitudinally.

Material for sequencing was peripheral blood. V usage is TRBV5-8 and J usage is TRBJ2-5; 7 positions agree with TRBD2. This sequence originates from a human donor with COVID-19, enrolled during active disease. The donor label of this sample is uncertain. CDR3 residues: CASTKGRGIITETQYF. The DNA for the CDR3 is TGTGCCAGCACCAAGGGGCGGGGGATTATCACGGAGACCCAGTACTTC.